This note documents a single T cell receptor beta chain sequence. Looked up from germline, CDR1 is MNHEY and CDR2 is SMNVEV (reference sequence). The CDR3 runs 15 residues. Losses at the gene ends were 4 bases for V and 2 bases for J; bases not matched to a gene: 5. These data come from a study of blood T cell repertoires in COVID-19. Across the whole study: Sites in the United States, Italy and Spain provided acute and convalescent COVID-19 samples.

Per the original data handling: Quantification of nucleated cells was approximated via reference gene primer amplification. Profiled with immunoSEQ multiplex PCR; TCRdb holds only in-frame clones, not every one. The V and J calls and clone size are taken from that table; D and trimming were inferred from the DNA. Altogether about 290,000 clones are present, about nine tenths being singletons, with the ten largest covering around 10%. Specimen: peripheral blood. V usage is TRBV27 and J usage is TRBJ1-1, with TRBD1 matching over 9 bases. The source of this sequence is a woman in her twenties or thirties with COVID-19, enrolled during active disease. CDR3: CASSYRGLGNTEAFF. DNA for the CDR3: TGTGCCAGCAGTTACAGGGGGCTTGGTAACACTGAAGCTTTCTTT.